The source of this TCR beta chain is a study of shared clonotypes between healthy human individuals. At the level of the study: A couple of women and a few men aged 18 to 49 made up the donors.

This clone appeared once. Its antigen is currently unknown. Study-wide findings and caveats: Relative to their counterparts shared across all four donors, non-shared clonotypes exhibited diminished generation probabilities. Exclusively blood specimens were collected; tissue repertoires likely differ.

Germline loops: CDR1 SGHDT, CDR2 YYEEEE. V lost 4 bases and J lost 3; bases outside the gene matches: 3. This CDR3 has 13 amino acids. TCRdb's copy holds only in-frame clones and misses some; the assay was immunoSEQ multiplex PCR. The sample shows over a million clones, 95% to 97% of them seen only once. The specimen sequenced was naive CD4+ T cells sorted from blood. Subset here: CD45RA+ positively selected. The rearrangement joins TRBV5-6 to TRBJ1-2; 7 bases map to TRBD1. The sequence came from a man aged 25-45 years in good health. The DNA for the CDR3 is TGTGCCAGCAGCGTAGGACAGGACTATGGCTACACCTTC. This gives the protein CASSVGQDYGYTF.